This is a list of T cell receptor beta chains from one sample in a study of spatial heterogeneity in lung cancer. TCRdb independently ran MiXCR on the 5' RACE reads; one entry per CDR3 protein. The data show approximately 93,000 distinct CDR3 sequences, roughly a fifth seen once. Sequencing was performed on PBMCs, taken at follow-up. Receptors originate from a male donor with early-stage non-small cell lung cancer. CDR3s include the opening cysteine and the closing phenylalanine or tryptophan. The D gene is left open where the match is weak. Rows give clone size only sometimes, using once, few, many, or a class for an expanded clone.

TRBV20-1	few	NA	TRBJ2-6	CSARIPPKYVLTF	TGCAGTGCTAGAATTCCACCAAAATACGTCCTGACTTTC
TRBV5-4	NA	NA	TRBJ1-4	CASSLGGLDEKLFF	TGTGCCAGCAGCTTGGGAGGGTTGGATGAAAAACTGTTTTTT
TRBV4-1	few	TRBD2	TRBJ2-5	CASSAGTSAYQETQYF	TGCGCCAGCAGCGCTGGGACTAGCGCGTACCAAGAGACCCAGTACTTC
TRBV30	few	NA	TRBJ1-2	CAWTRSRGLYGYTF	TGTGCCTGGACTCGGTCGCGTGGGCTCTATGGCTACACCTTC
TRBV30	NA	NA	TRBJ2-4	CAWKNSGLAKNIQYF	TGTGCCTGGAAAAACAGTGGACTAGCCAAAAACATTCAGTACTTC
TRBV15	NA	NA	TRBJ1-2	CATSRDLSGDGYTF	TGTGCCACCAGCAGAGATTTGTCGGGTGATGGCTACACCTTC
TRBV7-2	many	NA	TRBJ2-3	CASSLALQGGTQYF	TGTGCCAGCAGCTTAGCGCTACAGGGTGGTACGCAGTATTTT
TRBV6-6	NA	TRBD1	TRBJ2-3	CASRLERQGIVSDTQYF	TGTGCCAGCAGACTCGAGAGACAGGGGATAGTATCCGATACGCAGTATTTT
TRBV7-9	NA	NA	TRBJ1-6	CASSLQGMGSPLHF	TGTGCCAGCAGTTTACAGGGAATGGGTTCACCCCTCCACTTT
TRBV7-6	NA	NA	TRBJ1-6	CASSITGQGGSPLHF	TGTGCCAGCAGCATAACAGGGCAGGGAGGATCACCCCTCCACTTT
TRBV4-1	many	NA	TRBJ2-3	CASSQEHTQYF	TGCGCCAGCAGCCAAGAACATACGCAGTATTTT
TRBV2	NA	NA	TRBJ2-3	CASTSSRGALSTDTQYF	TGTGCCAGCACCTCTTCCCGCGGGGCGTTGAGCACAGATACGCAGTATTTT
TRBV12-3/TRBV12-4	NA	NA	TRBJ1-2	CASSQPGVITYGYTF	TGTGCCAGCAGTCAGCCAGGTGTAATTACCTATGGCTACACCTTC
TRBV12-3/TRBV12-4	NA	TRBD2	TRBJ2-7	CASSLTGLAQKNYYEQYF	TGTGCCAGCAGTTTGACTGGACTAGCGCAAAAGAATTACTACGAGCAGTACTTC
TRBV19	few	NA	TRBJ1-5	CASSSAFTGNQPQHF	TGTGCCAGTAGTAGCGCTTTTACGGGGAATCAGCCCCAGCATTTT
TRBV6-2/TRBV6-3	many	NA	TRBJ2-5	CASSYTHLQETQYF	TGTGCCAGCAGTTACACACACCTCCAAGAGACCCAGTACTTC
TRBV24-1	NA	NA	TRBJ2-1	CATSETRPSGEQFF	TGTGCCACCAGTGAAACCCGACCCTCCGGTGAGCAGTTCTTC
TRBV18	medium-sized	TRBD1	TRBJ2-2	CASSLQGAKNAGELFF	TGTGCCAGCTCACTTCAGGGGGCGAAAAATGCCGGGGAGCTGTTTTTT
TRBV5-4	NA	TRBD1	TRBJ2-1	CASNSDREINEQFF	TGTGCCAGCAACTCGGACAGGGAAATCAATGAGCAGTTCTTC
TRBV30	many	NA	TRBJ2-2	CAWSNTGELFF	TGTGCCTGGAGTAACACCGGGGAGCTGTTTTTT
TRBV3-2	NA	NA	TRBJ1-1	CASSPREGAPKNTEAFF	TGTGCCAGCAGCCCAAGGGAGGGGGCACCGAAGAACACTGAAGCTTTCTTT
TRBV6-6	NA	NA	TRBJ2-1	CASSPGRGGTSYNEQFF	TGTGCCAGCAGTCCCGGTAGGGGGGGCACGTCCTACAATGAGCAGTTCTTC
TRBV7-9	many	NA	TRBJ1-2	CASSLESYGYTF	TGTGCCAGCAGCTTAGAAAGCTATGGCTACACCTTC
TRBV15	NA	TRBD2	TRBJ2-1	CATSRGPGLAGDEQFF	TGTGCCACCAGCAGAGGGCCGGGACTAGCGGGAGATGAGCAGTTCTTC
TRBV10-3	NA	NA	TRBJ1-3	CAISATTFSGNTIYF	TGTGCCATCAGTGCAACAACCTTCTCTGGAAACACCATATATTTT
TRBV7-9	many	NA	TRBJ2-3	CASSYGRTADTQYF	TGTGCCAGCAGTTACGGGAGAACAGCGGATACGCAGTATTTT
TRBV3-1	NA	TRBD2	TRBJ2-1	CASSHLRTSGRDEQFF	TGTGCCAGCAGCCACCTCCGGACTAGCGGGAGGGATGAGCAGTTCTTC
TRBV29-1	few	TRBD1	TRBJ2-5	CSVEPSGTGTQTQYF	TGCAGCGTTGAGCCTTCCGGGACAGGGACGCAGACCCAGTACTTC
TRBV6-5	NA	NA	TRBJ2-1	CASSRATVDNEQFF	TGTGCCAGCAGTCGAGCCACTGTGGACAATGAGCAGTTCTTC
TRBV3-1	NA	NA	TRBJ1-1	CASSQDPKAREAFF	TGTGCCAGCAGCCAAGATCCAAAGGCTCGAGAAGCTTTCTTT
TRBV23-1	few	TRBD2	TRBJ2-3	CASTMGAIGTRFFGDTQYF	TGCGCCAGCACCATGGGGGCCATAGGGACTAGGTTTTTCGGGGATACGCAGTATTTT
TRBV14	few	NA	TRBJ2-3	CASSQEDRGRDTQYF	TGTGCCAGCAGCCAAGAAGATAGGGGGAGAGATACGCAGTATTTT
TRBV12-3/TRBV12-4	NA	TRBD2	TRBJ2-3	CASRESGRPLDTQYF	TGTGCCAGCAGAGAGAGCGGGAGGCCGTTAGATACGCAGTATTTT
TRBV10-3	few	NA	TRBJ2-1	CAIGEEGTEQFF	TGTGCCATCGGGGAAGAGGGTACTGAGCAGTTCTTC
TRBV6-5	few	NA	TRBJ1-1	CASRDPGSTEAFF	TGTGCCAGCAGAGACCCGGGATCCACTGAAGCTTTCTTT
TRBV21-1	few	NA	TRBJ1-3	CASRKSGRSGNTIYF	TGTGCCAGCCGGAAATCAGGGCGCTCTGGAAACACCATATATTTT
TRBV30	few	TRBD2	TRBJ2-2	CALRLARNTGELFF	TGTGCCTTGAGACTAGCTCGCAACACCGGGGAGCTGTTTTTT
TRBV6-5	many	NA	TRBJ2-1	CASSYRENNEQFF	TGTGCCAGCAGTTACAGGGAGAACAATGAGCAGTTCTTC
TRBV5-8	many	NA	TRBJ2-1	CASSTAGTPSYNEQFF	TGTGCCAGCAGCACTGCCGGGACCCCCTCCTACAATGAGCAGTTCTTC
TRBV6-6	many	TRBD1	TRBJ2-3	CASSSLTGGTDTQYF	TGTGCCAGCAGTTCCTTGACAGGGGGCACAGATACGCAGTATTTT
TRBV15	NA	NA	TRBJ2-1	CATSRDITQGPYNEQFF	TGTGCCACCAGCAGAGATATAACACAGGGTCCCTACAATGAGCAGTTCTTC
TRBV12-3/TRBV12-4	few	TRBD1	TRBJ2-3	CASSSSTGSTDTQYF	TGTGCCAGCAGTTCCTCGACAGGGAGCACAGATACGCAGTATTTT
TRBV4-1	many	NA	TRBJ2-3	CASSQGASVGGGRDTQYF	TGCGCCAGCAGCCAAGGCGCCTCTGTGGGGGGCGGGAGAGATACGCAGTATTTT
TRBV10-3	few	NA	TRBJ1-3	CAIMNEETERNTIYF	TGTGCCATCATGAACGAGGAGACAGAAAGAAACACCATATATTTT
TRBV12-3/TRBV12-4	NA	TRBD2	TRBJ2-2	CARSKGTRNTGELFF	TGTGCCAGATCTAAGGGGACTAGGAACACCGGGGAGCTGTTTTTT
TRBV20-1	NA	TRBD1	TRBJ1-4	CSAQQGGEKLFF	TGCAGTGCTCAACAGGGGGGCGAAAAACTGTTTTTT
TRBV6-5	NA	NA	TRBJ2-2	CASSFELGELFF	TGTGCCAGCAGTTTCGAACTCGGGGAGCTGTTTTTT
TRBV7-3	few	TRBD2	TRBJ2-4	CASSLTGTTLDIQYF	TGTGCCAGCAGCTTAACCGGGACTACCCTCGACATTCAGTACTTC
TRBV29-1	many	NA	TRBJ1-2	CSVGFGGTRGANYGYTF	TGCAGCGTTGGTTTTGGGGGCACACGCGGGGCTAACTATGGCTACACCTTC
TRBV9	few	NA	TRBJ1-1	CASSFDRMNTEAFF	TGTGCCAGCAGCTTCGACCGTATGAACACTGAAGCTTTCTTT
TRBV18	few	TRBD1	TRBJ2-1	CASSPGQGAPVGAPNEQFF	TGTGCCAGCTCACCCGGACAGGGGGCACCGGTGGGGGCGCCCAATGAGCAGTTCTTC
TRBV5-6	NA	TRBD1	TRBJ2-3	CASSLASGTGASSTDTQYF	TGTGCCAGCAGCTTGGCCAGCGGGACAGGGGCATCTAGCACAGATACGCAGTATTTT
TRBV6-4	few	TRBD2	TRBJ2-1	CASRTTSGGQNEQFF	TGTGCCAGCAGAACGACTAGCGGGGGGCAGAATGAGCAGTTCTTC
TRBV5-4	NA	NA	TRBJ2-5	CASTALGLGEDQETQYF	TGTGCCAGCACGGCCCTGGGGTTGGGAGAGGACCAAGAGACCCAGTACTTC
TRBV6-2/TRBV6-3	NA	NA	TRBJ1-1	CASSYPLESEAFF	TGTGCCAGCAGCTACCCCCTGGAAAGTGAAGCTTTCTTT